A single sample gave rise to the 10 T cell receptor beta chains below, sequenced in a study of cytomegalovirus exposure and HLA in healthy donors. PCR used 60 Vbeta primers and 13 Jbeta primers. Data came from immunoSEQ multiplex PCR; TCRdb stores just in-frame clones and leaves some out. The data hold some 100,000 clones, with more than 65% observed a single time. Sequencing was done on a sample of PBMCs. The receptors shown here come from a woman aged 18-35 years in good health and CMV-seronegative.

V and J are TRBV15 and TRBJ2-7, with TRBD2 identical over 9 bases. V was pared by 5 bases and J by 3 bases, with 8 bases of the junction left unmatched. The V gene's germline CDR1 is LNHNV and CDR2 YYDKDF (reference sequence). The CDR3 sequence is 15 residues long. CDR3 loop: CATSLPRGGFYEQYF. Here the CDR3 DNA reads TGTGCCACCAGCTTACCGCGGGGGGGGTTCTACGAGCAGTACTTC.

This clone was found a few times. The chain couples TRBV7-2 to TRBJ2-6; the D gene is possibly TRBD1 (6 bases). Germline V gene sequence: CDR1 SGHTA, CDR2 FQGNSA. The length of the CDR3 is 17 residues. V dropped 1 base and J dropped 0 bases, with 10 bases sitting between them. CDR3 DNA sequence: TGTGCCAGCAGCTTAGGGACAGAGGTCTCTGGGGCCAACGTCCTGACTTTC. Translated: CASSLGTEVSGANVLTF.

The chain is built from TRBV5-4 and TRBJ2-7, with TRBD1 as a possible D gene (6 bases). The V and J ends lost 0 bases and 9 bases respectively, with 16 bases between them. This CDR3 comprises 14 residues. From germline, CDR1 is SGHNT and CDR2 YYREEE (reference sequence). CDR3 nucleotides: TGTGCCAGCAGCTTGGCACAGGGAGCTAAAAGGCAGTACTTC. Translating it yields CASSLAQGAKRQYF. The full variable domain, its missing parts supplied by reference TRBV5-4 and TRBJ2-7, is ETGVTQSPTHLIKTRGQQVTLRCSSQSGHNTVSWYQQALGQGPQFIFQYYREEENGRGNFPPRFSGLQFPNYSSELNVNALELDDSALYLCASSLAQGAKRQYFGPGTRLTVT.

The rearrangement joins TRBV7-9 to TRBJ1-3, with D unresolved. V was shortened by 2 bases and J by 2 bases, with 7 bases between the two germline ends. Germline CDR1 reads SEHNR; CDR2 reads FQNEAQ (reference sequence). The CDR3 is made up of 14 amino acids. CDR3 amino acids: CASSLSGAGNTIYF. CDR3 sequence (DNA): TGTGCCAGCAGCTTATCAGGTGCTGGAAACACCATATATTTT.

The chain couples TRBV28 to TRBJ2-3; 7 nucleotides align to TRBD2. The CDR3 is 17 amino acids. Germline CDR1 is MDHEN and CDR2 is SYDVKM. Trimming at V came to 4 bases and at J to 0 bases, leaving 10 bases not matched to a gene. CDR3 coding DNA: TGTGCCAGCAGTTCCAGGGACTATATGTTTAGCACAGATACGCAGTATTTT. This sequence encodes CASSSRDYMFSTDTQYF.

V usage is TRBV4-3 and J usage is TRBJ2-7; D is uncertain. The CDR3 has 15 residues. V lost 4 bases, J lost 0 bases, and 13 bases lay in between. CDR1 and CDR2 from the germline V gene are LGHNA and YSLEER. CDR3: CASSPTLVTSYEQYF. The CDR3 nucleotides read TGCGCCAGCAGCCCCACCTTAGTAACCTCCTACGAGCAGTACTTC.

Notes on this clone: One end of the junction does not line up with germline, which may come from a read error. The V and J genes are TRBV7-9 and TRBJ1-5; 9 bases are a match to TRBD1. The germline V gene encodes CDR1 SEHNR and CDR2 FQNEAQ (reference sequence). The CDR3 length is 15 residues. CDR3 in amino acids: CSSSFGTGSNQPQHF. In nucleotides, the CDR3 is TGTTCCAGCAGCTTTGGGACAGGGAGCAATCAGCCCCAGCATTTT.

V gene TRBV7-2 combines with J gene TRBJ2-7, with 14 bases lining up with TRBD2. The germline gives CDR1 SGHTA, CDR2 FQGNSA. This CDR3 spans 16 amino acids. With 5 bases clipped from V and 4 bases from J, the junction kept 7 bases outside the gene matches. The CDR3 region is CASSAQGTSGGYEQYF. CDR3 DNA: TGTGCCAGCAGCGCGCAGGGGACTAGCGGGGGTTACGAGCAGTACTTC.

The chain couples TRBV29-1 to TRBJ2-2; TRBD2 agrees at 7 bases. Looked up from germline, CDR1 is SQVTM and CDR2 is ANQGSEA. Trimming took 5 bases from V and 6 from J; bases not matched to a gene: 6. CDR3 length equals 13 residues. CDR3 coding DNA: TGCAGCGTTAATGGAGGGAGGGCCGGGGAGCTGTTTTTT. Amino acid sequence: CSVNGGRAGELFF.

This clone was counted a single time. The chain has TRBV7-9 and TRBJ2-3; maybe TRBD2 (5 bases). This CDR3 comprises 14 residues. The V and J ends lost 1 base and 1 base respectively, with 6 bases between them. Germline CDR1 and CDR2: SEHNR and FQNEAQ (reference sequence). In DNA, the CDR3 is TGTGCCAGCAGCTTAGAGGAGGGCACAGATACGCAGTATTTT. Its protein product is CASSLEEGTDTQYF.